This T cell receptor beta chain was recovered during a study of CD8+CD57+ T cells in acquired aplastic anemia. This clonotype showed up just a few times. For sequencing, patients were chosen who had shown expansion of CD8+CD57+ cells by flow cytometry. Patient blood was sampled before any therapy had been received. TCR beta VDJ and CDR3 profiling used genomic DNA as template. TCRdb called the reads again in MiXCR, with one record for every CDR3 protein. The sample carries about 160,000 distinct CDR3 sequences, approximately 44% recorded once. The germline V gene has CDR1 LNHNV and CDR2 YYDKDF (reference sequence). Trimming took 0 bases from V and 8 from J, leaving 23 bases between them. This CDR3 is built from 19 residues.

The sequenced material came from sorted CD4+, CD8+, or CD8+CD57+ T cells (not recorded which) from PBMCs. The gene calls are TRBV15 and TRBJ1-6; D is undetermined. The source is a human donor with aplastic anemia. DNA for the CDR3: TGTGCCACCAGCAGAGATCGGCACAGTATAGGTAGTTTGTATTCACCCCTCCACTTT. It is translated as CATSRDRHSIGSLYSPLHF.